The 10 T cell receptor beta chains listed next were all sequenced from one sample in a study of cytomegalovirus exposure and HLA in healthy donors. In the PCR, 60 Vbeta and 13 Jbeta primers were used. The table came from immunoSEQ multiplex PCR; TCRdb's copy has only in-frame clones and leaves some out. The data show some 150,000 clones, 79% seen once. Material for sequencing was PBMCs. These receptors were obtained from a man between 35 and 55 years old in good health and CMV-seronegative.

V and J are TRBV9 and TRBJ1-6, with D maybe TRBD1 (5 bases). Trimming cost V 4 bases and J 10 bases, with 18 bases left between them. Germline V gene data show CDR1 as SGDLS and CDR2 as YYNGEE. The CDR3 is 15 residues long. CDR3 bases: TGTGCCAGCAGCCCATTGCAGGGAAGTGCGTCACCCCTCCACTTT. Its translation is CASSPLQGSASPLHF.

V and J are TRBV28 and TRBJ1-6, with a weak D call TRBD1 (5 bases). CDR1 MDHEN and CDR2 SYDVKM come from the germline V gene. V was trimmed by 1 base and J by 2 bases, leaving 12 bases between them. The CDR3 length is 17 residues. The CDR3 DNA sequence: TGTGCCAGCAGTTTATCTACCCGGGGGGCCTATAATTCACCCCTCCACTTT. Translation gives CASSLSTRGAYNSPLHF.

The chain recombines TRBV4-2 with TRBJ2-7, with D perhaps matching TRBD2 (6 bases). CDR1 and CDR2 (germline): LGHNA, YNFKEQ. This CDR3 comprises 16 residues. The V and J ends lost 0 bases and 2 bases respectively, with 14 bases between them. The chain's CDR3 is CASSQDFGGSPYEQYF. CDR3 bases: TGTGCCAGCAGCCAAGACTTCGGGGGTAGCCCCTACGAGCAGTACTTC.

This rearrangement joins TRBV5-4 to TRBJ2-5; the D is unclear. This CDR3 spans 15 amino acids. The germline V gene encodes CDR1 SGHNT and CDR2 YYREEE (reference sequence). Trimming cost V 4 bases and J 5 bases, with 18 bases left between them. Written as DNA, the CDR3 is TGTGCCAGCAGCGGTGGAGTCCGTCGCCACGAGACCCAGTACTTC. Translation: CASSGGVRRHETQYF.

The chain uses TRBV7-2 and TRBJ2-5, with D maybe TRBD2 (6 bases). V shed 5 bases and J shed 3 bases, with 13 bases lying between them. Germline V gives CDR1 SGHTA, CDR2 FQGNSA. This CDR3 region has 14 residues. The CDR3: CASSPPPGEETQYF. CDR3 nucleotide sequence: TGTGCCAGCAGCCCACCCCCGGGAGAAGAGACCCAGTACTTC.

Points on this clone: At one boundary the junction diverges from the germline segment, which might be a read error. CDR3 DNA: TGTGCCGCTAAAAACAGTCAGTACTTC. Protein: CAAKNSQYF. The chain couples TRBV3-1 (or the pseudogene TRBV3-2) to TRBJ2-4; D uncertain. The CDR3 spans 9 residues. Germline assignment: CDR1 LGHDT and CDR2 YNNKEL (reference sequence).

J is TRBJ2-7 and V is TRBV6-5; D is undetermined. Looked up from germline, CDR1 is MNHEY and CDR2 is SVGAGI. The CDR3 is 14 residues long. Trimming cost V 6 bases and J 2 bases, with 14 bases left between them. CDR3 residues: CASRPSGGAYEQYF. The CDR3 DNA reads TGTGCCAGCAGACCCTCCGGCGGAGCCTACGAGCAGTACTTC.

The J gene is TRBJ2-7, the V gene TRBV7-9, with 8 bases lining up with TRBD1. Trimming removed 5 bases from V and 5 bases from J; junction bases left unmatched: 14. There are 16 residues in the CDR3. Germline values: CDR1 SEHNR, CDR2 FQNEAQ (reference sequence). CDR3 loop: CASSNRGQGASNEQYF. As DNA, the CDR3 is TGTGCCAGCAGCAACCGGGGGCAGGGGGCTTCCAACGAGCAGTACTTC.

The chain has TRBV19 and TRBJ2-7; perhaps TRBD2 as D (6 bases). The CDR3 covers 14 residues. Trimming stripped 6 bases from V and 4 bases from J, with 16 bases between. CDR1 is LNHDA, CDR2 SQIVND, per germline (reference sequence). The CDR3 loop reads CASSGLIGPYEQYF. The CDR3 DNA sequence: TGTGCCAGTAGCGGACTAATCGGGCCGTACGAGCAGTACTTC.

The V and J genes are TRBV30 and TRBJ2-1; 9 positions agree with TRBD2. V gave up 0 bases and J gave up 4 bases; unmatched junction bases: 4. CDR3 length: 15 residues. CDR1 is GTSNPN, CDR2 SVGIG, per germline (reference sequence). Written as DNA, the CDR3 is TGTGCCTGGAGTGTCACTAGCGGGCTTTACAATGAGCAGTTCTTC. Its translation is CAWSVTSGLYNEQFF.